These T cell receptor beta chains were read from a single sample in a study of prognosis after radiotherapy for stage I lung cancer. TCRdb analysed the multiplex PCR reads with MiXCR anew, one entry per CDR3 protein. The data contain tens of thousands of distinct CDR3 sequences, around 31% of them singletons. Here the sequenced sample was PBMCs, taken before or after stereotactic body radiation therapy (not recorded which). The receptors shown here come from a donor aged 50 or older with non-small cell lung cancer. Each CDR3 is given with its conserved first and last residue. D genes are given only for firm matches. Clone size, where shown, is once, few, many, or a class for clones that have expanded.

j_gene | d_gene | abundance | v_gene | CDR3nt | CDR3aa
TRBJ2-1 | . | . | TRBV9 | TGTGCCAGCAGCGTAGCTACCGTCAATGAGCAGTTCTTC | CASSVATVNEQFF
TRBJ1-5 | TRBD1 | many | TRBV27 | TGTGCCAGCAGACCCCTACGACAGGGGGGTAGCAATCAGCCCCAGCATTTT | CASRPLRQGGSNQPQHF
TRBJ1-2 | . | many | TRBV9 | TGTGCCAGCAGCGTAGCGACAGGAGTCTATGGCTACACCTTC | CASSVATGVYGYTF
TRBJ2-5 | TRBD2 | . | TRBV6-1 | TGTGCCAGCAGCCACAGCGGGACTCGGAAGACCCAGTACTTC | CASSHSGTRKTQYF
TRBJ2-7 | TRBD2 | many | TRBV15 | TGTGCCACCAGCATGGCCGGGGGGACGTCCTACGAGCAGTACTTC | CATSMAGGTSYEQYF
TRBJ2-7 | . | many | TRBV7-9 | TGTGCCAGCAACCGGGACGACTACGAGCAGTACTTC | CASNRDDYEQYF
TRBJ2-4 | TRBD1 | . | TRBV28 | TGTGCCAGCAGTTCGGGACAGGGGAGGACCATTGAGTACTTT | CASSSGQGRTIEYF
TRBJ2-6 | . | . | TRBV12-3/TRBV12-4 | TGTGCCAGCAGAAAAGGGCAAAAGCGTCCTGGGGCCAACGTCCTGACTTTC | CASRKGQKRPGANVLTF
TRBJ2-2 | TRBD2 | . | TRBV5-1 | TGCGCCAGCAGCTTGGCTCTAGCGGGCTGGGAGCTGTTTTTT | CASSLALAGWELFF
TRBJ1-4 | . | many | TRBV3-1 | TGTGCCAGCAGCCAAGTTAATGAAAAACTGTTTTTT | CASSQVNEKLFF